The clone carrying this T cell receptor beta chain was counted a few times. The antigen remains unidentified. This specimen comes from a study of T-cell memory formation after mild COVID-19. General study results and limits: Pre-infection memory harbored some responding clones, suggesting cross-reactive memory joined. CD4/CD8 balance held among clones contracting day 15 to 85, and later expanders leaned CD4+. The CD4+ clones that contracted clustered mainly within CM and EM, and the CD8+ clones concentrated in EMRA.

The germline CDR1 and CDR2 sequences are SGHAT and FQNNGV. V was trimmed by 3 bases and J by 4 bases, leaving 9 bases between them. The CDR3 length is 13 residues. Sample barcodes and UMIs were carried by the TCR alpha and TCR beta cDNA libraries that 5'RACE generated with constant-segment primers. TCRdb called the 5' RACE reads again in MiXCR, with one record for every CDR3 protein. This sample has around 310,000 distinct CDR3 sequences, with roughly 20% found just once. Sequencing input: PBMCs or a T cell subset sorted from them (not recorded which). The sequence was collected from a man in his late teens or twenties who had mild COVID-19 (a few samples of this study predate the infection). Cell type and time point are not known. The chain carries TRBV11-2 and TRBJ1-2, with D unclear. CDR3: CASSLVGPYGYTF. CDR3 in DNA: TGTGCCAGCAGCTTGGTAGGGCCCTATGGCTACACCTTC.